The subject of this entry is one T cell receptor (beta chain). The CDR3 totals 11 residues. The V and J ends lost 10 bases and 4 bases respectively, with 10 bases between them. The germline gives CDR1 MNHEY, CDR2 SVGAGI. The sample is drawn from a study of CD8 T cells in Susac syndrome. After extraction with the RNeasy kit, about 0.45 to 1 ug of the RNA was reverse transcribed using random hexamers. Each CDR3 protein gets one entry after TCRdb re-called the immunoSEQ multiplex PCR reads with MiXCR. The profile shows roughly 80,000 distinct CDR3 sequences, about 93% of them singletons. This sequence joins TRBV6-5 and TRBJ1-1; D is unresolved. The source is a human donor in good health. Input material: CD8+ T cells from PBMCs. The CDR3 bases are TGTGCCACACGTCTTGGCACTGAAGCTTTCTTT. This encodes CATRLGTEAFF.